This T cell receptor (beta chain) was observed in a study of neurological immune-mediated disorders. General observations from the study: The study found no CDR3 amino acid sequences shared by expanded clones across subjects, suggesting private repertoires in all groups.

This CDR3 is built from 13 residues. With 3 bases removed from V and 2 bases from J, the gap between germline ends came to 2 bases. Germline CDR1 KGHSH, CDR2 LQKENI. Healthy controls comprised blood bank volunteers in Maryland, USA. The T cells used for sorted libraries numbered about a million, either CD4+ or CD8+. Using its own MiXCR run on the 5' RACE reads, TCRdb lists one record per CDR3 protein. The sample has about 31,000 distinct CDR3 sequences; over 3.5% are singletons. This clonotype has a count of ten or more. As yet, its antigen is unknown. Sequencing was done on a sample of CD4+ T cells from blood. The receptor was isolated from a woman in her thirties or forties in good health. V gene TRBV18 combines with J gene TRBJ2-6; unclear D gene. CDR3 nucleotide sequence: TGTGCCAGCTCACCCGCTGGGGCCAACGTCCTGACTTTC. It yields the protein CASSPAGANVLTF.